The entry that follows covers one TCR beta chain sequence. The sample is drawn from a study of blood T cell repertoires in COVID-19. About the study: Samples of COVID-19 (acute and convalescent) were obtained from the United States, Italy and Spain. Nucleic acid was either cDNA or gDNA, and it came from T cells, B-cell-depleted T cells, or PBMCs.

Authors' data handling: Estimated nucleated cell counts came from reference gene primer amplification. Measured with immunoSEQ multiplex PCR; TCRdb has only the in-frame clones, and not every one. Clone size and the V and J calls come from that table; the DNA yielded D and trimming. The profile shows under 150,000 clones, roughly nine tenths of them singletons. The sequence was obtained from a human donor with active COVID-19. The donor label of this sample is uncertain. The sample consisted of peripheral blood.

The CDR3 coding sequence is TGTGCCAGCAGTTACTACAGGGCGGCGGGTAACTATGGCTACACCTTC. Residues: CASSYYRAAGNYGYTF. The chain combines TRBV6-2 or TRBV6-3 with TRBJ1-2; D perhaps matches TRBD1 (6 bases). Germline V CDR1 and CDR2: MNHEY, SVGEGT. This CDR3 is built from 16 residues. Trimming took off 1 base at V and 1 base at J, with 13 bases between the two ends.